This entry lists 2 T cell receptor beta chains sequenced from one sample in a study of CD8+ T cells in alopecia areata. Extraction of RNA preceded its reverse transcription into cDNA, which served as the sequencing template. Profiling relied on immunoSEQ multiplex PCR, and the TCRdb table lists in-frame clones only, not all of them. The sample lists roughly 150,000 clones, roughly 50% seen once, with roughly 6.8% in the top ten. What was sequenced was CD4+ T cells sorted from blood. The receptor source for this set is a human donor with alopecia areata.

This clone turned up a few times. V is TRBV2 and J is TRBJ1-5, with 8 positions matching TRBD1. J lost 1 base, V lost 5 bases, and 4 bases had no gene match. Germline values: CDR1 SNHLY, CDR2 FYNNEI. This CDR3 contains 15 residues. CDR3 sequence: CASSQGAASNQPQHF. The CDR3 nucleotides are TGTGCCAGCAGTCAGGGGGCGGCGAGCAATCAGCCCCAGCATTTT. Full variable domain (missing parts from reference TRBV2 and TRBJ1-5): EPEVTQTPSHQVTQMGQEVILRCVPISNHLYFYWYRQILGQKVEFLVSFYNNEISEKSEIFDDQFSVERPDGSNFTLKIRSTKLEDSAMYFCASSQGAASNQPQHFGDGTRLSIL.

This clone was observed many times. This chain links TRBV10-2 with TRBJ2-6, with D hard to call. Germline V gives CDR1 WSHSY, CDR2 SAAADI. V was clipped by 10 bases and J by 0 bases, with 7 bases between them. The CDR3 is made up of 13 amino acids. CDR3 sequence (DNA): TGCGCCATTAGTGTCTCTGGGGCCAACGTCCTGACTTTC. Translation: CAISVSGANVLTF.